This entry lists 22 T cell receptor beta chains sequenced from one sample in a study of OX40 agonist ivuxolimab in advanced cancers. Profiling relied on immunoSEQ multiplex PCR, and the TCRdb table lists in-frame clones only, not all of them. Of roughly 70,000 clones in the sample, about nine tenths were seen once. The sequences come from CD4+ or CD8+ T cells sorted from blood, collected in a trial of the OX40 agonist ivuxolimab. These receptors were taken from an adult with an advanced solid tumor such as melanoma, head and neck, liver or kidney cancer.

The chain employs TRBV7-9 and TRBJ1-5; D ambiguous. Per the germline V gene, CDR1 is SEHNR and CDR2 is FQNEAQ (reference sequence). V was pared by 5 bases and J by 1 base, with 6 bases between. The CDR3 totals 13 residues. The CDR3 nucleotides read TGTGCCAGCAGCGGGCTGAGCAATCAGCCCCAGCATTTT. Encoded protein: CASSGLSNQPQHF.

The J gene is TRBJ1-6, the V gene TRBV30; D gene uncertain. The CDR3 length is 12 residues. The germline V gene encodes CDR1 GTSNPN and CDR2 SVGIG (reference sequence). Between the trimmed V and J ends, which lost 5 bases and 2 bases, there was a span of 4 bases. The CDR3 sequence is CAWGTYNSPLHF. Here the CDR3 DNA reads TGTGCCTGGGGAACCTATAATTCACCCCTCCACTTT.

The chain carries TRBV27 and TRBJ1-2; 8 bases map to TRBD1. V shed 6 bases and J 1 base; nucleotides not matched to a gene: 7. This CDR3 has 15 residues. Germline V lookup: CDR1 MNHEY, CDR2 SMNVEV (reference sequence). The CDR3 DNA is TGTGCCAGCAGCCCTGGGACAGGCAATAACTATGGCTACACCTTC. The encoded protein is CASSPGTGNNYGYTF.

The chain uses TRBV7-7 and TRBJ2-1; D is perhaps TRBD2 (6 bases). The CDR3 runs 15 residues. V lost 3 bases to trimming and J lost 2 bases, with 11 bases between them. Per germline, CDR1 SSHAT and CDR2 FNYEAQ (reference sequence). The CDR3 region has the DNA TGTGCCAGCAGCTTGCGGAGGGGACCCTACAATGAGCAGTTCTTC. As protein: CASSLRRGPYNEQFF.

The chain joins TRBV13 to TRBJ2-5, with 13 bases aligning to TRBD2. V lost 4 bases and J lost 3; bases outside the gene matches: 5. Germline CDR1 PRHDT, CDR2 FYEKMQ (reference sequence). The CDR3 runs to 16 residues. CDR3 DNA: TGTGCCAGCAGCTGGACTAGCGGGGGTCAAAAAGAGACCCAGTACTTC. Translated: CASSWTSGGQKETQYF.

The CDR3 region is CASSFQSWGVGELFF. CDR3 in DNA: TGTGCCAGCAGTTTTCAGTCGTGGGGGGTCGGGGAGCTGTTTTTT. The V call is TRBV27, the J call TRBJ2-2; D is perhaps TRBD2 (6 bases). The CDR3 runs to 15 residues. CDR1 MNHEY and CDR2 SMNVEV come from the germline V gene (reference sequence). V lost 3 bases, J lost 7 bases, and 15 bases lay in between.

The chain has TRBV19 and TRBJ1-6; 7 bases agree with TRBD1. V lost 9 bases, J lost 4 bases, and 3 bases stayed unmatched. In germline, CDR1 is LNHDA, CDR2 SQIVND (reference sequence). This CDR3 spans 13 amino acids. CDR3 amino acids: CASQGGYNSPLHF. Here the CDR3 DNA reads TGTGCCAGCCAGGGGGGTTATAATTCACCCCTCCACTTT.

The chain is built from TRBV7-3 and TRBJ2-1; D call uncertain. The CDR3 is 15 amino acids. V was clipped by 2 bases and J by 0 bases, with 8 bases between them. Germline lookup yields CDR1 SGHTA and CDR2 FQGTGA. The DNA for the CDR3 is TGTGCCAGCAGCTTATCCCCTAGCTCCTACAATGAGCAGTTCTTC. It specifies CASSLSPSSYNEQFF.

The chain recombines TRBV15 with TRBJ2-7; TRBD1 might be the D (6 bases). CDR3 length: 13 residues. Germline V gene sequence: CDR1 LNHNV, CDR2 YYDKDF (reference sequence). V was trimmed by 3 bases and J by 6 bases, leaving 12 bases between them. In DNA form, the CDR3 reads TGTGCCACCAGCAGTGGGACACCGGTCGAGCAGTACTTC. Translation gives CATSSGTPVEQYF.

The chain has TRBV27 and TRBJ2-1; the D is unclear. Trimming took 2 bases from V and 4 from J, leaving 6 bases between them. The germline gives CDR1 MNHEY, CDR2 SMNVEV (reference sequence). The CDR3 runs to 13 residues. The CDR3 DNA reads as TGTGCCAGCAGTTTAAGTGTGTACAATGAGCAGTTCTTC. Translating gives CASSLSVYNEQFF.

The V call is TRBV14, the J call TRBJ2-1; 7 positions agree with TRBD2. J was trimmed by 5 bases and V by 2 bases; bases with no gene match: 9. This CDR3 spans 16 amino acids. From germline, CDR1 is SGHDN and CDR2 FVKESK. CDR3 sequence (DNA): TGTGCCAGCAGCCAATCACGGGGGGTTAGGAACAATGAGCAGTTCTTC. It yields the protein CASSQSRGVRNNEQFF. Using reference TRBV14 and TRBJ2-1 for the parts outside the CDR3, the full variable domain is EAGVTQFPSHSVIEKGQTVTLRCDPISGHDNLYWYRRVMGKEIKFLLHFVKESKQDESGMPNNRFLAERTGGTYSTLKVQPAELEDSGVYFCASSQSRGVRNNEQFFGPGTRLTVL.

V is TRBV7-2 and J is TRBJ1-5, with D maybe TRBD1 (6 bases). This CDR3 region has 14 residues. Per the germline V gene, CDR1 is SGHTA and CDR2 is FQGNSA. V was pared by 5 bases and J by 4 bases, with 12 bases between. CDR3 in amino acids: CASSPQGLNQPQHF. Written as DNA, the CDR3 is TGTGCCAGCAGCCCACAGGGCTTGAATCAGCCCCAGCATTTT.

V is TRBV6-5 and J is TRBJ1-1; maybe TRBD1 (6 bases). V lost 5 bases and J lost 8, with 12 bases in between. This CDR3 contains 12 residues. Germline lookup yields CDR1 MNHEY and CDR2 SVGAGI. The CDR3 is CASSVDRSEAFF. The CDR3 DNA reads TGTGCCAGCAGTGTAGACAGGTCGGAAGCTTTCTTT.

The chain carries TRBV7-9 and TRBJ2-7; no definite D call. This CDR3 has 12 residues. Trimming removed 5 bases from V and 7 bases from J, with 12 bases in between. Per germline, CDR1 SEHNR and CDR2 FQNEAQ (reference sequence). CDR3 protein: CASSRRLGEQYF. CDR3 in DNA: TGTGCCAGCAGCCGAAGGTTGGGGGAGCAGTACTTC. The full variable domain, completed using reference TRBV7-9 and TRBJ2-7, is DTGVSQNPRHKITKRGQNVTFRCDPISEHNRLYWYRQTLGQGPEFLTYFQNEAQLEKSRLLSDRFSAERPKGSFSTLEIQRTEQGDSAMYLCASSRRLGEQYFGPGTRLTVT.

The chain carries TRBV30 and TRBJ2-7; D tentatively reads TRBD1 or TRBD2 (7 bases each). V dropped 0 bases and J dropped 3 bases, with 15 bases sitting between them. Germline assignment: CDR1 GTSNPN and CDR2 SVGIG (reference sequence). This CDR3 is 15 amino acids long. The CDR3 DNA is TGTGCCTGGAGTGTAGGACCAGGGGGGGGCTACGAGCAGTACTTC. It specifies CAWSVGPGGGYEQYF.

This clone has a single count. The gene calls are TRBV5-1 and TRBJ1-5; no firm D call. Germline-derived CDR1 and CDR2 are SGHRS and YFSETQ. V was pared by 4 bases and J by 4 bases, with 15 bases between. The CDR3 length is 15 residues. In DNA, the CDR3 is TGCGCCAGCAGCCCATGGCCGGACGAAAATCAGCCCCAGCATTTT. The encoded protein is CASSPWPDENQPQHF.

V is TRBV7-9 and J is TRBJ2-7; no clear D gene. The V end lost 3 bases, the J end lost 2 bases, and 8 bases lay between the germline ends. The CDR3 runs 13 residues. Germline V gene sequence: CDR1 SEHNR, CDR2 FQNEAQ (reference sequence). CDR3 sequence: CASSFPSAYEQYF. The DNA for the CDR3 is TGTGCCAGCAGCTTTCCTAGTGCCTACGAGCAGTACTTC. The full variable domain, with the rest looked up from reference TRBV7-9 and TRBJ2-7, is DTGVSQNPRHKITKRGQNVTFRCDPISEHNRLYWYRQTLGQGPEFLTYFQNEAQLEKSRLLSDRFSAERPKGSFSTLEIQRTEQGDSAMYLCASSFPSAYEQYFGPGTRLTVT.

This clone was detected only once. The chain links TRBV28 to TRBJ2-5, with 8 bases fitting TRBD2. This CDR3 has 13 amino acids. CDR1 is MDHEN and CDR2 is SYDVKM in the germline V gene. V shed 10 bases and J 5 bases; nucleotides not matched to a gene: 9. The CDR3 region has the DNA TGTGCCACCCACCGGGCTAGCGGGGAGACCCAGTACTTC. Encoded protein: CATHRASGETQYF.

In this sample, this clone turned up once. This chain links TRBV6-5 with TRBJ2-2; the D gene could be TRBD1 or TRBD2 (5 bases each). Trimming took 3 bases from V and 4 from J, leaving 9 bases between them. The V gene's germline CDR1 is MNHEY and CDR2 SVGAGI. This CDR3 is 14 amino acids long. The CDR3 DNA reads as TGTGCCAGCAGTTATGAGGGGCTCACCGGGGAGCTGTTTTTT. It codes for CASSYEGLTGELFF.

This chain connects TRBV27 to TRBJ2-3; D not certain. Germline V CDR1 and CDR2: MNHEY, SMNVEV (reference sequence). V gave up 0 bases and J gave up 4 bases, with 8 bases separating them. The CDR3 consists of 14 residues. CDR3 protein: CASSLSIGPDTQYF. CDR3 in DNA: TGTGCCAGCAGTTTATCGATTGGCCCAGATACGCAGTATTTT.

The J gene is TRBJ2-5, the V gene TRBV5-1; 10 nucleotides align to TRBD1. The J call may be faulty, since TRBJ2-7 better matches the DNA end. The germline gives CDR1 SGHRS, CDR2 YFSETQ. The CDR3 extends over 14 amino acids. The CDR3 bases are TGCGCCAGCAGCTTGAGGACAGGGGGGTACGAGCAGTACTTC. It codes for CASSLRTGGYEQYF.

The chain joins TRBV7-8 to TRBJ2-7; D gene uncertain. The CDR3 loop spans 9 amino acids. Trimming cost V 6 bases and J 4 bases, with 1 base left between them. Germline CDR1 SGHVS, CDR2 FQNEAQ. The CDR3 DNA reads as TGTGCCAGCAGTTACGAGCAGTACTTC. It specifies CASSYEQYF.